This T cell receptor beta chain comes out of a study of T cells after yellow fever vaccination. Template switching by 5'RACE produced TCR cDNA, adding a universal primer site and UMIs. TCRdb re-derived calls from the 5' RACE reads in MiXCR, one entry per CDR3 protein. The repertoire holds hundreds of thousands of distinct CDR3 sequences, with about 12% as singletons. This clonotype appeared many times. The antigen is unknown. The CDR3 contains 13 residues. The V gene's germline CDR1 is SGHRS and CDR2 YFSETQ. The V end lost 4 bases, the J end lost 6 bases, and 11 bases lay between the germline ends. Study-level points and caveats: Subsequent booster samples again held most clones from primary vaccination (96% CD4, approximately 85% CD8). Weaker overall was a secondary response that nonetheless peaked faster, on day 5 versus 15. One caveat is that FACS-sorted repertoires could contain abundant clonotypes contaminating from the bulk population.

The source of this sequence is a man aged 25 to 45 who received the YFV17D yellow fever vaccine. The sample here was PBMCs, taken on the day of the yellow fever booster vaccination. The chain recombines TRBV5-1 with TRBJ2-1; possibly TRBD1 for D (6 bases). This CDR3 is CASSPMGANEQFF. Here the CDR3 DNA reads TGCGCCAGCAGCCCCATGGGGGCCAATGAGCAGTTCTTC.